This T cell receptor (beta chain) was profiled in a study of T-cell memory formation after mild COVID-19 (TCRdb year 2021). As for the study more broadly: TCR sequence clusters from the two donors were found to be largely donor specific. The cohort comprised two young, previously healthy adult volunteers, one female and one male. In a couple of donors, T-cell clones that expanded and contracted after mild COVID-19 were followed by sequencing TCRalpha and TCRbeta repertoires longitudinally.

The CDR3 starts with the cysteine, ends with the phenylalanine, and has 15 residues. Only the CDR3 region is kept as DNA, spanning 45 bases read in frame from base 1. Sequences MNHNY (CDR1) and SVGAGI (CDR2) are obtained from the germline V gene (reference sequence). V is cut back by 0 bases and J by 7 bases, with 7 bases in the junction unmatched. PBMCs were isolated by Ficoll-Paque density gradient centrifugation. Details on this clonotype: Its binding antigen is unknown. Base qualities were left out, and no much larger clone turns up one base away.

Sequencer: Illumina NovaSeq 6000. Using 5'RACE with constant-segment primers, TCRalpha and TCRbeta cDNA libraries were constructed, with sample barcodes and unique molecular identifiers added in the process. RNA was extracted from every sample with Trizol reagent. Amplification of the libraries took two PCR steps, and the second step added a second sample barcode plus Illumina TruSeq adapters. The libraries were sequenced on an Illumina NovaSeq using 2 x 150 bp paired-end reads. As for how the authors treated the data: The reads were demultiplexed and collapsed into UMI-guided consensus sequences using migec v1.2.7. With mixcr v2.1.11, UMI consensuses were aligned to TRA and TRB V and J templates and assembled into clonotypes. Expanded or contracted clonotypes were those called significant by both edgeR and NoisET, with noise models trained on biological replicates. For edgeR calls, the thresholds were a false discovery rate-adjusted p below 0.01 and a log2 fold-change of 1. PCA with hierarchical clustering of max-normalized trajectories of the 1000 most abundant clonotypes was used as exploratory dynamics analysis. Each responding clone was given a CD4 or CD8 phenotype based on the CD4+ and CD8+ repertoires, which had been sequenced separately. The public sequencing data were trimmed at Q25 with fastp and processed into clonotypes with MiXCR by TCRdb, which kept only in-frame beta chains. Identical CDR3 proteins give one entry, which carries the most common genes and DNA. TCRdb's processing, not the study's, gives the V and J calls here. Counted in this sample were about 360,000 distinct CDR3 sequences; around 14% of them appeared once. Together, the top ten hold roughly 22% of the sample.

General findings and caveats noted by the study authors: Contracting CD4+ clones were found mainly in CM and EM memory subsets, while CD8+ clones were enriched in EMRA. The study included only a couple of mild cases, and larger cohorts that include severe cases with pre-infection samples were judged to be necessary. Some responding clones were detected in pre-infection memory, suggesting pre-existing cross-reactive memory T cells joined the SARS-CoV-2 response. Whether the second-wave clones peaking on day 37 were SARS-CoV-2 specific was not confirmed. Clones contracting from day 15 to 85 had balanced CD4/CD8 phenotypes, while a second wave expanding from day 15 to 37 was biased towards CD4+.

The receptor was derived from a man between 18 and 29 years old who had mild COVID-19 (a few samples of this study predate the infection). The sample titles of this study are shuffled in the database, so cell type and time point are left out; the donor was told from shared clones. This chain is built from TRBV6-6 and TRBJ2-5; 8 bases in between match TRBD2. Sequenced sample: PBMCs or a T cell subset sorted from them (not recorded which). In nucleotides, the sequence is TGTGCCAGCAGTTACTCGCGGGGGGAGGAGGGGACCCAGTACTTC. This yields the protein CASSYSRGEEGTQYF.